The clone carrying this T cell receptor beta chain was detected many times. Trimming pared 5 bases from V and 0 bases from J, leaving 13 bases between. This CDR3 contains 15 residues. CDR1 MNHNY and CDR2 SVGAGI come from the germline V gene (reference sequence). This entry belongs to a study of early T cells in non-severe SARS-CoV-2 infection. Study information: Sequencing input comprised bulk RNA from unsorted whole blood; chain pairing was not available.

MiXCR was run by TCRdb on the 5' RACE reads, yielding one entry per CDR3 protein. The sample holds 50,000 to 70,000 distinct CDR3 sequences, about 8.9% seen once. The chain has TRBV6-6 and TRBJ1-1; D may be TRBD1 (5 bases). Sequencing was performed on whole blood. The receptor comes from an adult who was a healthcare worker with PCR-confirmed SARS-CoV-2 infection or an uninfected control (not recorded which). The DNA for the CDR3 is TGTGCCAGCAGTCCACGGACATTCATGAACACTGAAGCTTTCTTT. Its protein is CASSPRTFMNTEAFF.